Shown below are 25 T cell receptor beta chains from a single sample sequenced in a study of blood T cell repertoires in COVID-19. The method was immunoSEQ multiplex PCR; TCRdb's version includes in-frame clones alone and lacks a portion of them. The profile shows under 85,000 clones, more than 70% of them singletons. Sequencing was carried out using peripheral blood. The receptors originated from a man over 45 with active COVID-19.

V usage is TRBV6-5 and J usage is TRBJ2-7; 7 bases are shared with TRBD2. V was pared by 6 bases and J by 7 bases, with 0 bases of the junction left unmatched. The length of the CDR3 is 10 residues. Germline CDR1 reads MNHEY; CDR2 reads SVGAGI. CDR3 sequence (DNA): TGTGCCAGCAGGGGGGGGGAGCAGTACTTC. It yields the protein CASRGGEQYF.

The table lists this clone with many counts. The chain is built from TRBV4-1 and TRBJ2-2; 14 positions agree with TRBD2. Germline V gene data show CDR1 as MGHRA and CDR2 as YSYEKL. The CDR3 extends over 18 amino acids. V trimming: 1 base; J trimming: 4 bases; junction bases outside the gene matches: 5. The CDR3 loop is CASSQGGLAGVGTGELFF. CDR3 nucleotide sequence: TGCGCCAGCAGCCAAGGGGGACTAGCGGGAGTCGGCACCGGGGAGCTGTTTTTT.

The rearrangement uses TRBV27 and TRBJ2-7, with D perhaps TRBD1 (5 bases). V was clipped by 4 bases and J by 6 bases, with 13 bases between them. The CDR3 contains 13 residues. Germline lookup yields CDR1 MNHEY and CDR2 SMNVEV (reference sequence). CDR3 amino acids: CASSSGRQGEQYF. The CDR3 DNA reads as TGTGCCAGCAGTTCCGGACGTCAGGGCGAGCAGTACTTC.

The chain recombines TRBV7-8 with TRBJ2-7, with D possibly being TRBD2 (5 bases). The V gene's germline CDR1 is SGHVS and CDR2 FQNEAQ. This CDR3 is 15 amino acids long. With 2 bases removed from V and 5 bases from J, the gap between germline ends came to 16 bases. CDR3 bases: TGTGCCAGCAGCTTACGGGTAGACTCGGGGAACGAGCAGTACTTC. Translating it yields CASSLRVDSGNEQYF.

The chain joins TRBV6-5 to TRBJ1-1; D unclear. Per germline, CDR1 MNHEY and CDR2 SVGAGI. Trimming shortened V by 5 bases and J by 1 base, and 8 bases separated the two germline ends. The CDR3 totals 13 residues. Written as DNA, the CDR3 is TGTGCCAGCAGTCAAACGGGGAACACTGAAGCTTTCTTT. The encoded protein is CASSQTGNTEAFF.

This chain links TRBV2 with TRBJ2-5; 8 bases are shared with TRBD2. The CDR3 is 15 amino acids. J gave up 5 bases and V 3 bases, and 8 bases lay outside the gene matches. CDR1 and CDR2 (germline): SNHLY, FYNNEI. The CDR3 region is CASSDLGLGAETQYF. The CDR3 coding sequence is TGTGCCAGCAGTGATCTGGGACTAGGGGCGGAGACCCAGTACTTC. Complete variable domain (other parts from reference TRBV2 and TRBJ2-5): EPEVTQTPSHQVTQMGQEVILRCVPISNHLYFYWYRQILGQKVEFLVSFYNNEISEKSEIFDDQFSVERPDGSNFTLKIRSTKLEDSAMYFCASSDLGLGAETQYFGPGTRLLVL.

This clone was seen more than once but under ten times. This chain joins TRBV6-1 and TRBJ1-1; TRBD1 might be the D (5 bases). Trimming pared 1 base from V and 3 bases from J, leaving 12 bases between. This CDR3 contains 15 residues. The germline V gene has CDR1 MNHNS and CDR2 SASEGT. In DNA, the CDR3 is TGTGCCAGCAGTGAAGATGCAGGGAGGGACACTGAAGCTTTCTTT. It encodes CASSEDAGRDTEAFF.

The V and J genes are TRBV7-2 and TRBJ2-7; no clear D. This CDR3 has 14 residues. CDR1 and CDR2 from the germline V gene are SGHTA and FQGNSA. The V end lost 3 bases, the J end lost 3 bases, and 12 bases lay between the germline ends. Here the CDR3 reads CASSFPGGSYEQYF. In DNA, the CDR3 is TGTGCCAGCAGCTTCCCCGGCGGCAGCTACGAGCAGTACTTC.

The chain couples TRBV5-1 to TRBJ2-3, with D possibly TRBD2 on 5 matching bases. The CDR3 contains 16 residues. From germline, CDR1 is SGHRS and CDR2 YFSETQ. The V end was cut by 4 bases, the J end by 4 bases, with 19 bases between. CDR3 sequence (DNA): TGCGCCAGCAGCACTTCTCCGGGATCAGTTGCAGATACGCAGTATTTT. It encodes CASSTSPGSVADTQYF.

The CDR3 sequence: CASNHRGGGANVLTF. Written as DNA, the CDR3 is TGTGCCAGCAACCACCGGGGAGGGGGGGCCAACGTCCTGACTTTC. This sequence joins TRBV3-1 (or the pseudogene TRBV3-2) and TRBJ2-6, with 7 bases lining up with TRBD2. Looked up from germline, CDR1 is LGHDT and CDR2 is YNNKEL (reference sequence). V trimming: 7 bases; J trimming: 4 bases; junction bases outside the gene matches: 7. The CDR3 runs 15 residues.

J is TRBJ2-2 and V is TRBV5-1, with 10 bases identical to TRBD2. There are 16 residues in the CDR3. The ends lost 0 bases at V and 7 bases at J; junction bases unmatched: 6. CDR1 and CDR2 from the germline V gene are SGHRS and YFSETQ. CDR3 nucleotide sequence: TGCGCCAGCAGCTTGGGGCTAGCGGGAGTAATCGGGGAGCTGTTTTTT. Protein product: CASSLGLAGVIGELFF. Together with reference TRBV5-1 and TRBJ2-2, the CDR3 gives the full variable domain: KAGVTQTPRYLIKTRGQQVTLSCSPISGHRSVSWYQQTPGQGLQFLFEYFSETQRNKGNFPGRFSGRQFSNSRSEMNVSTLELGDSALYLCASSLGLAGVIGELFFGEGSRLTVL.

This clone turned up a few times. V gene TRBV11-2 combines with J gene TRBJ1-1; D remains ambiguous. The CDR3 loop spans 13 amino acids. Germline-derived CDR1 and CDR2 are SGHAT and FQNNGV. Trimming removed 7 bases from V and 3 bases from J, with 12 bases in between. The CDR3, as DNA: TGTGCCAGCAAAGGACTAAGGGACACTGAAGCTTTCTTT. As protein: CASKGLRDTEAFF.

This clone was counted once. The chain combines TRBV28 with TRBJ1-1, with a weak D call TRBD1 (6 bases). This CDR3 has 15 amino acids. V dropped 5 bases and J dropped 3 bases, with 16 bases sitting between them. Germline assignment: CDR1 MDHEN and CDR2 SYDVKM. CDR3: CASSPSDSIYTEAFF. The CDR3 DNA is TGTGCCAGCAGTCCTTCGGACAGCATTTACACTGAAGCTTTCTTT.

J is TRBJ2-2 and V is TRBV7-8; 9 nucleotides line up with TRBD1. The germline gives CDR1 SGHVS, CDR2 FQNEAQ. The CDR3 covers 16 residues. Trimming at V came to 5 bases and at J to 1 base, leaving 5 bases not matched to a gene. The chain's CDR3 is CASSRRTGVNTGELFF. The CDR3 DNA sequence: TGTGCCAGCAGCCGGCGGACAGGGGTGAACACCGGGGAGCTGTTTTTT.

The chain employs TRBV6-2 or TRBV6-3 and TRBJ1-2; 7 nucleotides match TRBD1. Trimming took 2 bases from V and 1 from J; bases not matched to a gene: 7. Germline-derived CDR1 and CDR2 are MNHEY and SVGEGT. The CDR3 consists of 16 residues. The CDR3 DNA follows: TGTGCCAGCAGTTACGGGGGGACAGCGCTTAACTATGGCTACACCTTC. Its translation is CASSYGGTALNYGYTF.

The chain employs TRBV7-9 and TRBJ1-6; TRBD1 might be the D (5 bases). The CDR3 is 14 residues long. CDR1 and CDR2 from the germline V gene are SEHNR and FQNEAQ (reference sequence). The V and J ends lost 5 bases and 7 bases respectively, with 12 bases between them. CDR3 nucleotide sequence: TGTGCCAGCAGCCCCGTCTCAGGGAATTCACCCCTCCACTTT. The encoded protein is CASSPVSGNSPLHF.

The rearrangement joins TRBV4-2 to TRBJ2-5; 7 bases line up with TRBD2. This CDR3 is 13 amino acids long. Per germline, CDR1 LGHNA and CDR2 YNFKEQ. V lost 3 bases, J lost 4 bases, and 2 bases stayed unmatched. CDR3 protein: CASSHIAGETQYF. In DNA, the CDR3 is TGTGCCAGCAGCCACATAGCGGGAGAGACCCAGTACTTC.

The V gene is TRBV6-4, the J gene TRBJ2-7; the match to TRBD1 covers 9 bases. J was trimmed by 5 bases and V by 4 bases; bases with no gene match: 21. The CDR3 totals 19 residues. Per the germline V gene, CDR1 is MRHNA and CDR2 is SNTAGT. In DNA form, the CDR3 reads TGTGCCAGCAGTGGAAGCCGGGACAGGGTGACTCCAGAGGTGGACGAGCAGTACTTC. Translation gives CASSGSRDRVTPEVDEQYF.

V is TRBV4-2 and J is TRBJ2-5; the match to TRBD2 covers 13 bases. Germline assignment: CDR1 LGHNA and CDR2 YNFKEQ. The CDR3 has 15 residues. Trimming removed 4 bases from V and 5 bases from J; junction bases left unmatched: 4. In nucleotides, the CDR3 is TGTGCCAGCAGCCTAGGACTAGCGGGAGACGAGACCCAGTACTTC. This codes for CASSLGLAGDETQYF.

The chain employs TRBV9 and TRBJ2-1; D gene uncertain. With 3 bases removed from V and 0 bases from J, the gap between germline ends came to 7 bases. The CDR3 contains 14 residues. Germline-derived CDR1 and CDR2 are SGDLS and YYNGEE. The CDR3 DNA reads TGTGCCAGCAGCGACAGATACTCCTACAATGAGCAGTTCTTC. Its protein is CASSDRYSYNEQFF.

The rearrangement links TRBV6-5 to TRBJ1-6; D perhaps matches TRBD1 (5 bases). The CDR3 is 14 amino acids. The V gene's germline CDR1 is MNHEY and CDR2 SVGAGI. Between the trimmed V and J ends, which lost 6 bases and 10 bases, there was a span of 16 bases. The CDR3 DNA reads TGTGCCAGCAGCGCGGAGGGGAATCGATCACCCCTCCACTTT. Translated: CASSAEGNRSPLHF.

About this clone itself: The sample holds other DNA sequences that translate to the same CDR3. This chain joins TRBV29-1 and TRBJ1-6; D is unresolved. V was shortened by 6 bases and J by 5 bases, with 8 bases between the two germline ends. Germline-derived CDR1 and CDR2 are SQVTM and ANQGSEA. This CDR3 is built from 12 residues. This CDR3 is CSVGEDNSPLHF. CDR3 nucleotide sequence: TGCAGCGTCGGGGAAGATAATTCACCCCTCCACTTT. Looking up the rest from reference TRBV29-1 and TRBJ1-6 gives the full variable domain: SAVISQKPSRDICQRGTSLTIQCQVDSQVTMMFWYRQQPGQSLTLIATANQGSEATYESGFVIDKFPISRPNLTFSTLTVSNMSPEDSSIYLCSVGEDNSPLHFGNGTRLTVT.

This chain joins TRBV7-2 and TRBJ1-4; the match to TRBD1 covers 7 bases. V lost 5 bases to trimming and J lost 8 bases; unmatched junction nucleotides: 11. Germline V gene lookup returns CDR1 SGHTA and CDR2 FQGNSA. CDR3 length equals 15 residues. CDR3 in DNA: TGTGCCAGCAGCATCCACCAGGGGGTTAGAGAAAAACTGTTTTTT. Translation gives CASSIHQGVREKLFF.

The V and J genes are TRBV10-1 and TRBJ1-1, with D hard to call. CDR1 WNHNN and CDR2 SYGVQD come from the germline V gene (reference sequence). Trimming stripped 9 bases from V and 10 bases from J, with 12 bases between. The length of the CDR3 is 10 residues. The CDR3 here is CARKHSGAFF. In nucleotides, the CDR3 is TGCGCCAGGAAACACAGTGGAGCTTTCTTT.

The chain employs TRBV7-9 and TRBJ2-3, with 14 nucleotides matching TRBD2. Germline V lookup: CDR1 SEHNR, CDR2 FQNEAQ (reference sequence). CDR3 size: 17 residues. V gave up 5 bases and J gave up 3 bases; unmatched junction bases: 7. CDR3 sequence: CASSPKRLAGGTDTQYF. DNA for the CDR3: TGTGCCAGCAGCCCCAAGCGACTAGCGGGGGGGACAGATACGCAGTATTTT.